The 10 T cell receptor beta chains in this list originate from one sample, sequenced in a study of cytomegalovirus exposure and HLA in healthy donors. Use of 60 Vbeta and 13 Jbeta primers characterized the PCR. TCRdb keeps only in-frame clones here, not all; method: immunoSEQ multiplex PCR. Of approximately 180,000 clones in the sample, approximately 86% were seen once. The sample comprised PBMCs. The receptors were sampled from a woman younger than 30 in good health and CMV-seronegative.

V usage is TRBV28 and J usage is TRBJ2-5; 14 nucleotides align to TRBD2. Germline CDR1 MDHEN, CDR2 SYDVKM. CDR3 length: 13 amino acids. V dropped 6 bases and J dropped 9; count of bases not matched to a gene: 3. CDR3 sequence reads: CASRQGLAGAQYF. The DNA of the CDR3 is TGTGCCAGCAGGCAGGGACTAGCGGGGGCCCAGTACTTC.

The chain links TRBV6-5 to TRBJ2-1; D is uncertain. Trimming stripped 2 bases from V and 5 bases from J, with 10 bases between. The V gene's germline CDR1 is MNHEY and CDR2 SVGAGI. This CDR3 is 14 amino acids long. CDR3 nucleotide sequence: TGTGCCAGCAGTTACCGTGAGTCGCACAATGAGCAGTTCTTC. Translation: CASSYRESHNEQFF.

The chain couples TRBV18 to TRBJ2-1; 10 bases line up with TRBD1. CDR1 and CDR2 (germline): KGHSH, LQKENI. V was pared by 3 bases and J by 10 bases, with 9 bases of the junction left unmatched. The CDR3 contains 15 residues. CDR3 amino acids: CASSPGQGSPREQFF. CDR3 DNA: TGTGCCAGCTCACCGGGACAGGGGAGTCCCCGGGAGCAGTTCTTC.

The V gene is TRBV18, the J gene TRBJ2-7; maybe TRBD1 (5 bases). Germline values: CDR1 KGHSH, CDR2 LQKENI. The CDR3 contains 14 residues. V shed 6 bases and J shed 0 bases, with 12 bases lying between them. As DNA, the CDR3 is TGTGCCAGCTCCCCTCGACAGTACTCCTACGAGCAGTACTTC. It specifies CASSPRQYSYEQYF.

The CDR3 spells CASSQVSLAGAGGNNEQYF. CDR3 in DNA: TGCGCCAGCAGCCAAGTCTCACTAGCGGGAGCTGGGGGGAATAACGAGCAGTACTTC. The chain couples TRBV4-1 to TRBJ2-7, with 11 bases matching TRBD2. CDR1 is MGHRA, CDR2 YSYEKL, per germline. The CDR3 has 19 amino acids. The V gene end was trimmed by 1 base and the J gene end by 5 bases; junction bases not matched to a gene: 16.

The gene calls are TRBV13 and TRBJ2-5, with 13 positions matching TRBD2. Germline assignment: CDR1 PRHDT and CDR2 FYEKMQ (reference sequence). CDR3 length equals 15 residues. V was pared by 3 bases and J by 5 bases, with 3 bases of the junction left unmatched. Here the CDR3 DNA reads TGTGCCAGCAGCTTGGGACTAGCGGGGCAGGAGACCCAGTACTTC. It encodes CASSLGLAGQETQYF.

The chain has TRBV11-2 and TRBJ2-7, with D possibly being TRBD1 (5 bases). V lost 3 bases and J lost 6, with 15 bases in between. The germline gives CDR1 SGHAT, CDR2 FQNNGV. The CDR3 sequence is 14 residues long. The CDR3 here is CASSFDTGLGEQYF. As DNA, the CDR3 is TGTGCCAGCAGCTTTGATACAGGCCTCGGCGAGCAGTACTTC.

The chain uses TRBV4-1 and TRBJ1-5, with D maybe TRBD1 (6 bases). CDR3 length equals 18 residues. Looked up from germline, CDR1 is MGHRA and CDR2 is YSYEKL. Trimming removed 3 bases at V and 1 base at J, with 19 bases between. This CDR3 reads CASSQGMARQGSNQPQHF. In nucleotides, the CDR3 is TGCGCCAGCAGCCAGGGGATGGCCCGCCAGGGGAGCAATCAGCCCCAGCATTTT.

This chain joins TRBV7-2 and TRBJ1-5; possible D gene TRBD1, 5 bases. V lost 5 bases and J 0 bases, leaving 11 bases between the germline ends. The V gene's germline CDR1 is SGHTA and CDR2 FQGNSA. This CDR3 contains 15 residues. DNA for the CDR3: TGTGCCAGCAGCCCAGGGAAGTATAGCAATCAGCCCCAGCATTTT. Translating gives CASSPGKYSNQPQHF.

The chain employs TRBV7-3 and TRBJ2-1; TRBD1 might be the D (5 bases). V was pared by 4 bases and J by 5 bases, with 12 bases between. CDR1 is SGHTA, CDR2 FQGTGA, per germline. The CDR3 loop spans 14 amino acids. CDR3 nucleotides: TGTGCCAGCAGCTGGGGCAGTAGCAACAATGAGCAGTTCTTC. Amino acids: CASSWGSSNNEQFF.